This T cell receptor beta chain appears in the sequencing data of a study of siplizumab effects on memory and regulatory T cells (dated by TCRdb to about 2019). Regarding the complete study: The study examined how the anti-CD2 antibody siplizumab affects alloreactive T-cell subsets in allogeneic mixed lymphocyte reactions built from human PBMCs.

A note on this clone: There is no known antigen for this receptor. Base qualities were left out, and no much larger clone turns up one base away.

Additional sequencing covered unstimulated subsets from a few donor pairs, namely CD8+ effector memory, CD4+ naive, CD8+ TEMRA, CD4+ memory and CD8+ naive. Sorted unstimulated T cells and proliferating T cells recovered from mixed lymphocyte reactions underwent TCRbeta CDR3 sequencing. Fresh whole blood from about 10 HLA-typed healthy donors served as the source for isolating PBMCs. Results and caveats for the whole study, not just this receptor: Unstimulated naive T cells appeared to be more diverse than memory T cells, and naive cells seemed to make a substantial contribution to the alloresponse. The cumulative frequency of alloreactive sequences traceable to unstimulated CD4+ memory T cells was significantly reduced by siplizumab. No functional confirmation was obtained for the suppressive function of proliferating Tregs from siplizumab cultures. Because sequences at frequencies below about 10^-5 were poorly captured, only a minor fraction of alloreactive clones could be mapped back to unstimulated subsets. About 75-97% of proliferating CD4+ or CD8+ clones could not be given a naive or memory phenotype. Among mappable alloreactive CD4+ clones, an average Treg-derived fraction of about 69% was observed with siplizumab, compared with less than 35% in control reactions.

V is clipped by 7 bases and J by 1 base, and the sequence between their germline boundaries is 10 bases long. From cysteine to phenylalanine, the CDR3 is 13 amino acids long. CDR3 DNA is the only sequence kept; it has 39 bases, read in frame from the first base. CDR1 SEHNR and CDR2 FQNEAQ were looked up in the germline V gene (reference sequence). Library creation used the immunoSEQ multiplex PCR assay. Each sample had 80,000 to 100,000 TCR templates assayed by the deep sequencing platform. Genomic DNA extracted from sorted T cells was the material used for TCRbeta CDR3 sequencing. The authors' analysis ran thus. The R programming language was used for clonal analysis of the TCRbeta CDR3 data. Alloreactive CD4+ and CD8+ clones were defined by comparing unstimulated samples with post-reaction CFSE-low samples. Regulatory or non-regulatory origin was assigned to alloreactive CD4+ clones by matching of sequences to sorted unstimulated Treg and non-Treg repertoires. TCRdb's version of the immuneACCESS table is confined to in-frame rearrangements and falls short of the full clone set. An unresolved V gene accounts for under half of the shortfall where checked; the remainder is of unknown origin. Clone size and the V and J calls come from that table; the DNA yielded D and trimming. Present in this sample are about 56,000 clones, 95% to 98% of which were seen just once. 1.1% of the sample comes from the top ten.

This chain is built from TRBV7-9 and TRBJ1-1, with an unclear D gene assignment. This clonotype was sampled from a human donor in good health. Sequenced material: naive CD8+ T cells sorted from blood. The label giving this sample's cell subset or site can be read as: unstimulated naive T cells. The CDR3 sequence is CASMTSKNTEAFF. The nucleotide sequence is given as TGTGCCAGCATGACAAGCAAGAACACTGAAGCTTTCTTT.